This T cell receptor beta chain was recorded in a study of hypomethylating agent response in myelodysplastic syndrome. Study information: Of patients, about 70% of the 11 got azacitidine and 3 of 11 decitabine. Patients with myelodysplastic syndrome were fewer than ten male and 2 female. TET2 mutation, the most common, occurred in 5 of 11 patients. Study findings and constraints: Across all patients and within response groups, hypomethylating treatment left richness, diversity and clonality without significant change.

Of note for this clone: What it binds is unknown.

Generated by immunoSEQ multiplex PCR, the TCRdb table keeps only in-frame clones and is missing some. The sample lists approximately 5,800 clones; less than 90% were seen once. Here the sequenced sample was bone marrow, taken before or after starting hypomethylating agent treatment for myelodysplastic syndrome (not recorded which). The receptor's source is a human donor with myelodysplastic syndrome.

CDR3 DNA sequence: TGTGCCAGCAGCTGGCCAGGGGGAGAGACCCAGTACTTC. This sequence encodes CASSWPGGETQYF. The J gene is TRBJ2-5, the V gene TRBV11-2; 7 bases agree with TRBD1. This CDR3 has 13 residues. Germline trimming cut 4 bases from V and 4 bases from J; bases unmatched to any gene: 3. Per the germline V gene, CDR1 is SGHAT and CDR2 is FQNNGV.